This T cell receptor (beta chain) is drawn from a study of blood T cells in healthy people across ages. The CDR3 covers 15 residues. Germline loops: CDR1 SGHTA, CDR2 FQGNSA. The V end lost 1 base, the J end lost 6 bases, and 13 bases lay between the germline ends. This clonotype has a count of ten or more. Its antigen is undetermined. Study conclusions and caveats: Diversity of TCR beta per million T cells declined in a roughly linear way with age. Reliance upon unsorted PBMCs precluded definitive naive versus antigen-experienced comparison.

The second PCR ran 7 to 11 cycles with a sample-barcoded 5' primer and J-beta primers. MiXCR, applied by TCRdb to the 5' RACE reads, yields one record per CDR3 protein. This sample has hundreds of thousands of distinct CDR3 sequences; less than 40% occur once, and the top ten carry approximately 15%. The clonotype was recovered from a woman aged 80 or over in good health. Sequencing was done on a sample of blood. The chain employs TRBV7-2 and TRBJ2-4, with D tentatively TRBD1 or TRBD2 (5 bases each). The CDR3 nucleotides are TGTGCCAGCAGCTTAGGGCCTCGAGGGACAAACATTCAGTACTTC. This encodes CASSLGPRGTNIQYF.